This TCR beta chain was recovered during a study of cytomegalovirus exposure and HLA in healthy donors. Study-level points and caveats: Among the sequence variants, a highly shared cluster was likely an artifact of sequencing. In a later analysis, HLA-C alleles had the fewest associated TCRs, DRB1 alleles the most.

Germline-derived CDR1 and CDR2 are MDHEN and SYDVKM. The CDR3 is made up of 14 amino acids. V was clipped by 8 bases and J by 3 bases; unmatched bases: 5. The primer mix had 60 Vbeta and 13 Jbeta primers. Authors' data handling: It was a later analysis that counted tens of millions of unique TCR beta chains, of which some 12 million were shared. Some clones are missing from TCRdb's copy, which holds only in-frame ones; the method was immunoSEQ multiplex PCR. The V and J calls and clone size are taken from that table; D and trimming were inferred from the DNA. This table holds approximately 92,000 clones, 65% to 85% found once. As concerns this clone: The antigen is not known.

The TCR sequence derives from a girl aged 2-10 years in good health and CMV-seropositive. The chain employs TRBV28 and TRBJ1-4, with 8 bases aligning to TRBD1. The sample consisted of PBMCs. The CDR3: CASYRTGPNEKLFF. The CDR3 bases are TGTGCCAGCTACCGGACAGGGCCTAATGAAAAACTGTTTTTT.